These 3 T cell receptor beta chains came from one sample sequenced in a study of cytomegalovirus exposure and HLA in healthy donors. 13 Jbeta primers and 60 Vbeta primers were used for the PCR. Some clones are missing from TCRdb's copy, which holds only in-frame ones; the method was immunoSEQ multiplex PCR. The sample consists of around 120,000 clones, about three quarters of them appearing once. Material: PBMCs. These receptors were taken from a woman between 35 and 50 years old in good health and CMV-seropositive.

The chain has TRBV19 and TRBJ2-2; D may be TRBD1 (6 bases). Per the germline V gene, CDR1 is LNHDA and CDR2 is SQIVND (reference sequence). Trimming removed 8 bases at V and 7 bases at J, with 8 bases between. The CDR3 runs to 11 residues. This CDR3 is CASGQFGELFF. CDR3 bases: TGTGCCAGTGGACAGTTCGGGGAGCTGTTTTTT.

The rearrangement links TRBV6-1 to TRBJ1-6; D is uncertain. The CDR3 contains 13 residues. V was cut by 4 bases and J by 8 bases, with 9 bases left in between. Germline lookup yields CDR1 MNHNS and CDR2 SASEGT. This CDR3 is CASSGFEDSPLHF. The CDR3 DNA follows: TGTGCCAGCAGTGGATTCGAGGATTCACCCCTCCACTTT.

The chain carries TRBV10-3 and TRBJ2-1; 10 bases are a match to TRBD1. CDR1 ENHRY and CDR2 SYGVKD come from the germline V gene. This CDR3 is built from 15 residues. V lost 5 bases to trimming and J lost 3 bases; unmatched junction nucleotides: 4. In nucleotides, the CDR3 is TGTGCCATCAGTTCCGGGACAGGGGACTACAATGAGCAGTTCTTC. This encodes CAISSGTGDYNEQFF.